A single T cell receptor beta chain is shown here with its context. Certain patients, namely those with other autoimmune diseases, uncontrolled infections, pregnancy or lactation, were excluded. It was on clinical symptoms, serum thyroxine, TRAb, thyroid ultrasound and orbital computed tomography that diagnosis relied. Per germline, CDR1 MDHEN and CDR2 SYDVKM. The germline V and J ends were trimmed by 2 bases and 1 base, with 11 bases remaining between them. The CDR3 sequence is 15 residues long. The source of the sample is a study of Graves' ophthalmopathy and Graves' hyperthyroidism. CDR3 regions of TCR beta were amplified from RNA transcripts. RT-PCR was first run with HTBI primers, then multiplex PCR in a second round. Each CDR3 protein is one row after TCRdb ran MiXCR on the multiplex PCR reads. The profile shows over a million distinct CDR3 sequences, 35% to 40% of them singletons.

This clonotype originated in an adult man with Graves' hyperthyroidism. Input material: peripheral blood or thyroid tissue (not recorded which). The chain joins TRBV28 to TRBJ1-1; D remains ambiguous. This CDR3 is CASSLGGRRNTEAFF. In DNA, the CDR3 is TGTGCCAGCAGTTTAGGCGGCAGGAGGAACACTGAAGCTTTCTTT.